This TCR beta chain was profiled in a study of early T cells in non-severe SARS-CoV-2 infection. In its sample, this clonotype was seen many times. Its antigen is as yet unknown. The germline V gene encodes CDR1 SGHVS and CDR2 FQNEAQ. V gave up 0 bases and J gave up 6 bases; unmatched junction bases: 5. The CDR3 extends over 16 amino acids. cDNA molecules, individually, were tagged with unique molecular identifiers. MiXCR, applied by TCRdb to the 5' RACE reads, yields one record per CDR3 protein. The sample holds about 45,000 distinct CDR3 sequences, 11% seen once. The study, taken as a whole, reports: Comparison of clonotypes with VDJdb favored anti-spike CD8 responses while missing private and CD4 specificities.

What was sequenced was whole blood. This sequence was found in an adult who was a healthcare worker with PCR-confirmed SARS-CoV-2 infection or an uninfected control (not recorded which). The chain has TRBV7-8 and TRBJ2-1, with TRBD2 matching over 10 bases. The DNA of the CDR3 is TGTGCCAGCAGCTTAGCTCTAGCGGGAGCAGGCAATGAGCAGTTCTTC. Its translation: CASSLALAGAGNEQFF.